The clone carrying this T cell receptor beta chain was found many times. These data belong to a study of T cells in Graves' hyperthyroidism and ophthalmopathy. Amplification targeted TCR beta CDR3 regions from RNA transcripts. During a first-round RT-PCR of the TCR CDR3, the HTBI primer set was used. Using its own MiXCR run on the multiplex PCR reads, TCRdb lists one record per CDR3 protein. This table holds about 380,000 distinct CDR3 sequences, approximately 18% found once. The clonotype originates from a man younger than 35 with Graves' ophthalmopathy. The source material was blood.

The CDR3 sequence is CASSRQGNNEQFF. The CDR3 coding sequence is TGTGCCAGCAGCCGACAGGGAAACAATGAGCAGTTCTTC. This chain connects TRBV11-2 to TRBJ2-1, with 7 nucleotides matching TRBD1. The J segment lost 5 bases and the V segment lost 5 bases, leaving 3 bases of the junction unmatched. Looked up from germline, CDR1 is SGHAT and CDR2 is FQNNGV. CDR3 size: 13 residues. The variable domain in full, with the rest retrieved from reference TRBV11-2 and TRBJ2-1, is EAGVAQSPRYKIIEKRQSVAFWCNPISGHATLYWYQQILGQGPKLLIQFQNNGVVDDSQLPKDRFSAERLKGVDSTLKIQPAKLEDSAVYLCASSRQGNNEQFFGPGTRLTVL.